This is a list of T cell receptor beta chains from one sample in a study of radiation and T cells in renal cell carcinoma. Sequencing used immunoSEQ multiplex PCR; TCRdb keeps in-frame clones, though not all of them. In the table there are about 140,000 clones, around four fifths of which are singletons. This specimen was blood, taken from a patient whose treatment included radiotherapy and nephrectomy. These receptors all come from a woman aged 45-65 years with renal cell carcinoma. CDR3s include the opening cysteine and the closing phenylalanine or tryptophan. Each record gives: CDR3 length, clone size, D gene, J gene, V gene, CDR3 protein, CDR3 DNA. D genes are given only for firm matches. Some rows have no size entry. The others give once, few or many, or a class for an expanded clone.

16,NA,TRBD1,TRBJ1-5,TRBV7-2,CASSRGPGTANQPQHF,TGTGCCAGCAGCCGGGGTCCCGGGACAGCTAATCAGCCCCAGCATTTT
13,NA,NA,TRBJ2-3,TRBV7-2,CASSLRDGDTQYF,TGTGCCAGCAGCCTCCGGGACGGCGATACGCAGTATTTT
20,NA,TRBD1,TRBJ2-3,TRBV29-1,CSVEFRDRVKGPLSTDTQYF,TGCAGCGTTGAATTTCGGGACAGGGTCAAGGGGCCCCTTAGCACAGATACGCAGTATTTT
18,NA,TRBD1,TRBJ2-6,TRBV5-8,CASSHTGQGFSGANVLTF,TGTGCCAGCAGCCATACCGGACAGGGGTTCTCTGGGGCCAACGTCCTGACTTTC
15,NA,TRBD2,TRBJ2-1,TRBV7-9,CASTERTSVYNEQFF,TGTGCCAGCACCGAGCGGACTAGCGTTTACAATGAGCAGTTCTTC
19,NA,NA,TRBJ1-6,TRBV7-2,CASSLSQPAGSSYNSPLHF,TGTGCCAGCAGCTTAAGCCAACCTGCAGGGAGCTCCTATAATTCACCCCTCCACTTT
14,NA,TRBD2,TRBJ2-7,TRBV29-1,CSVETSGGLYEQYF,TGCAGCGTTGAGACTAGCGGGGGACTATACGAGCAGTACTTC
17,NA,NA,TRBJ1-1,TRBV4-2,CASSPISHRTSNTEAFF,TGTGCCAGCAGCCCCATTTCCCACAGGACATCGAACACTGAAGCTTTCTTT
12,NA,NA,TRBJ1-6,TRBV15,CATSRDFPPLHF,TGTGCCACCAGCAGAGATTTTCCACCCCTCCACTTT
11,NA,NA,TRBJ2-3,TRBV25-1,CASRLRDTQYF,TGTGCCAGCAGGTTAAGGGATACGCAGTATTTT
16,few,TRBD2,TRBJ2-5,TRBV11-2,CASRPTSGSPQETQYF,TGTGCCAGCAGGCCCACTAGCGGGAGTCCCCAAGAGACCCAGTACTTC
17,NA,NA,TRBJ1-2,TRBV9,CASSGGAGQLPNYGYTF,TGTGCCAGCAGCGGAGGTGCAGGGCAACTCCCTAACTATGGCTACACCTTC
13,NA,NA,TRBJ1-1,TRBV7-3,CASALFEDTEAFF,TGTGCCAGCGCCCTCTTCGAGGACACTGAAGCTTTCTTT
15,NA,NA,TRBJ1-3,TRBV13,CASSLGGRTRNTIYF,TGTGCCAGCAGCTTAGGGGGGAGAACCCGAAACACCATATATTTT
11,NA,NA,TRBJ2-3,TRBV30,CATGITDTQYF,TGTGCCACGGGGATAACAGATACGCAGTATTTT
15,NA,NA,TRBJ1-5,TRBV27,CASSSTDRIGLPQHF,TGTGCCAGCAGTTCGACAGACCGGATTGGGTTGCCCCAGCATTTT
13,once,NA,TRBJ1-5,TRBV30,CAHSEGSNQPQHF,TGTGCCCACTCCGAGGGAAGCAATCAGCCCCAGCATTTT
12,NA,NA,TRBJ1-5,TRBV7-8,CASSFTYQPQHF,TGTGCCAGCAGCTTCACGTATCAGCCCCAGCATTTT
11,few,NA,TRBJ1-1,TRBV14,CASSQGLYGFF,TGTGCCAGCAGCCAAGGGCTTTATGGTTTCTTT
13,NA,NA,TRBJ1-1,TRBV19,CASSTGPATEAFF,TGTGCCAGTAGTACGGGTCCAGCCACTGAAGCTTTCTTT
14,NA,NA,TRBJ1-1,TRBV4-2,CASSLGWMNTEAFF,TGTGCCAGCAGCCTCGGCTGGATGAACACTGAAGCTTTCTTT
14,once,NA,TRBJ2-7,TRBV5-1,CASSLRELTYEQYF,TGCGCCAGCAGCTTAAGGGAGCTCACCTACGAGCAGTACTTC
15,NA,NA,TRBJ1-4,TRBV30,CAWVPIRGTNEKLFF,TGTGCCTGGGTCCCTATCAGGGGTACTAATGAAAAACTGTTTTTT
14,NA,NA,TRBJ2-7,TRBV10-3,CAISESNGVYEQYF,TGTGCCATCAGTGAGTCGAACGGTGTTTACGAGCAGTACTTC
15,NA,NA,TRBJ2-3,TRBV9,CASSVELGRQDTQYF,TGTGCCAGCAGCGTAGAGCTGGGCAGGCAGGATACGCAGTATTTT
16,few,NA,TRBJ1-3,TRBV19,CASSRGLTSSGNTIYF,TGTGCCAGTTCGCGGGGGCTAACAAGCTCTGGAAACACCATATATTTT
14,few,NA,TRBJ1-2,TRBV6-4,CASSDSGGNYGYTF,TGTGCCAGCAGTGACTCCGGGGGAAACTATGGCTACACCTTC
13,NA,NA,TRBJ1-1,TRBV6-5,CASSYEGNTEAFF,TGTGCCAGCAGTTACGAGGGGAACACTGAAGCTTTCTTT
14,NA,TRBD2,TRBJ2-3,TRBV19,CASTSGGATDTQYF,TGTGCCAGTACCTCGGGGGGGGCAACGGATACGCAGTATTTT
11,few,NA,TRBJ1-6,TRBV7-9,CASSINSPLHF,TGTGCCAGCAGCATTAATTCACCCCTCCACTTT
12,NA,NA,TRBJ1-5,TRBV6-1,CASSPGDQPQHF,TGTGCCAGCAGTCCGGGGGATCAGCCCCAGCATTTT
14,NA,TRBD1,TRBJ2-7,TRBV15,CATSSDRGPYEQYF,TGTGCCACCAGCAGTGACAGGGGCCCCTACGAGCAGTACTTC
13,NA,NA,TRBJ2-7,TRBV27,CASSFLDRYEQYF,TGTGCCAGCAGTTTCCTGGACAGATACGAGCAGTACTTC
17,NA,NA,TRBJ1-6,TRBV27,CASSLRGNVLSNSPLHF,TGTGCCAGCAGTTTACGAGGGAACGTTCTCTCGAATTCACCCCTCCACTTT
15,NA,NA,TRBJ2-3,TRBV4-3,CASSQEGSRGDTQYF,TGCGCCAGCAGCCAAGAGGGGAGTCGGGGAGATACGCAGTATTTT
18,NA,NA,TRBJ1-2,TRBV5-1,CASSLGAVAGTLGYGYTF,TGCGCCAGCAGCTTAGGGGCCGTGGCAGGCACCCTGGGCTATGGCTACACCTTC
14,once,NA,TRBJ1-2,TRBV5-1,CASSLEGLDYGYTF,TGCGCCAGCAGCTTAGAAGGGCTAGACTATGGCTACACCTTC
16,once,TRBD2,TRBJ2-3,TRBV9,CASSVGGTSGTDTQYF,TGTGCCAGCAGCGTAGGGGGGACTAGCGGCACAGATACGCAGTATTTT
16,NA,TRBD2,TRBJ2-1,TRBV5-1,CASSIGTSGWYNEQFF,TGCGCCAGCAGCATTGGGACTAGCGGATGGTACAATGAGCAGTTCTTC
10,few,NA,TRBJ1-1,TRBV29-1,CSAGVTEAFF,TGCAGCGCCGGAGTCACTGAAGCTTTCTTT
16,NA,TRBD1,TRBJ1-1,TRBV9,CASSATKQGGNTEAFF,TGTGCCAGCAGCGCGACCAAACAGGGGGGGAACACTGAAGCTTTCTTT
13,NA,NA,TRBJ2-1,TRBV7-2,CASSRLGGIEQFF,TGTGCCAGCAGCCGACTAGGGGGGATTGAGCAGTTCTTC
13,NA,NA,TRBJ1-2,TRBV28,CASSSETNYGYTF,TGTGCCAGCAGTTCCGAAACTAACTATGGCTACACCTTC
14,NA,NA,TRBJ2-7,TRBV5-1,CASSLVGRNYEQYF,TGCGCCAGCAGCTTGGTGGGCAGGAACTACGAGCAGTACTTC
15,once,NA,TRBJ2-5,TRBV4-3,CASSQGRASQETQYF,TGCGCCAGCAGCCAAGGCAGGGCCTCCCAAGAGACCCAGTACTTC
13,NA,NA,TRBJ2-5,TRBV7-2,CASRLAGQETQYF,TGTGCCAGCCGCCTTGCGGGGCAAGAGACCCAGTACTTC
13,NA,NA,TRBJ1-2,TRBV27,CASRGTVNYGYTF,TGTGCCAGCAGGGGGACGGTGAACTATGGCTACACCTTC
13,NA,NA,TRBJ2-1,TRBV6-1,CASSDPSYNEQFF,TGTGCCAGCAGTGACCCCTCCTACAATGAGCAGTTCTTC
16,NA,NA,TRBJ1-6,TRBV30,CAWMVGAGLYNSPLHF,TGTGCCTGGATGGTAGGGGCAGGCCTTTATAATTCACCCCTCCACTTT
15,NA,NA,TRBJ2-4,TRBV5-6,CASSLEEGTKNIQYF,TGTGCCAGCAGCTTGGAAGAGGGAACCAAAAACATTCAGTACTTC
16,NA,NA,TRBJ2-7,TRBV5-6,CASSPGTGVRMYEQYF,TGTGCCAGCAGCCCCGGGACCGGGGTGAGGATGTACGAGCAGTACTTC
15,few,TRBD1,TRBJ1-2,TRBV9,CASSSHSGGSYGYTF,TGTGCCAGCAGTTCTCACTCAGGGGGCTCCTATGGCTACACCTTC
15,NA,NA,TRBJ2-2,TRBV19,CASTSQAGEAGELFF,TGTGCCAGTACTTCTCAGGCAGGGGAGGCCGGGGAGCTGTTTTTT
12,NA,TRBD1,TRBJ1-2,TRBV25-1,CATVGQGYGYTF,TGTGCCACAGTTGGACAGGGTTATGGCTACACCTTC
15,NA,NA,TRBJ2-5,TRBV7-2,CASSSLAGTKETQYF,TGTGCCAGCAGCTCCCTGGCGGGAACAAAAGAGACCCAGTACTTC
14,NA,NA,TRBJ1-2,TRBV4-3,CASSQEATNYGYTF,TGCGCCAGCAGCCAAGAGGCAACTAACTATGGCTACACCTTC
17,few,NA,TRBJ1-4,TRBV5-1,CASSSDPQRWEGEKLFF,TGCGCCAGCAGCTCGGACCCCCAACGGTGGGAAGGCGAAAAACTGTTTTTT
12,NA,NA,TRBJ1-6,TRBV19,CASSTSFSPLHF,TGTGCCAGTAGTACTTCCTTTTCACCCCTCCACTTT
14,NA,NA,TRBJ1-2,TRBV4-3,CASSQVSGSYGYTF,TGCGCCAGCAGCCAAGTAAGTGGCAGCTATGGCTACACCTTC
14,NA,TRBD2,TRBJ2-7,TRBV4-3,CASSPGTSSYEQYF,TGCGCCAGCAGCCCCGGGACTAGCTCCTACGAGCAGTACTTC